This passage covers 3 T cell receptor beta chains from one sample sequenced in a study of blood T cell repertoires in COVID-19. Clones were read by immunoSEQ multiplex PCR, and TCRdb kept only the in-frame ones, dropping some. The top ten clones hold more than 9.5% of a sample with around 300,000 clones, approximately 83% of them seen once. The source material was peripheral blood. The source of these receptors is an older woman with acute or convalescent COVID-19.

The CDR3, as DNA: TGCGCCAGCAGCCAAGGCACAGGGTGGGGCTACACCTTC. This translates into CASSQGTGWGYTF. The rearrangement links TRBV4-1 to TRBJ1-2; a possible D gene is TRBD1 (6 bases). Germline V gene sequence: CDR1 MGHRA, CDR2 YSYEKL. The V gene lost 1 base and the J gene lost 8 bases, with 11 bases spanning the gap. This CDR3 spans 13 amino acids.

The chain has TRBV14 and TRBJ2-1, with a possible D match to TRBD2 (5 bases). CDR1 is SGHDN, CDR2 FVKESK, per germline. V lost 1 base to trimming and J lost 0 bases, with 7 bases between them. CDR3 length equals 15 residues. CDR3 loop: CASSQGLFSYNEQFF. The CDR3 DNA follows: TGTGCCAGCAGCCAAGGACTATTCTCCTACAATGAGCAGTTCTTC.

This chain uses TRBV30 with TRBJ1-1; tentative D call: TRBD1 (5 bases). Trimming left V 4 bases short and J 3 bases short, with 9 bases between. The CDR3 consists of 12 residues. The germline V gene encodes CDR1 GTSNPN and CDR2 SVGIG (reference sequence). Here the CDR3 reads CAWIGGYTEAFF. In DNA form, the CDR3 reads TGTGCCTGGATTGGGGGGTACACTGAAGCTTTCTTT.